This record concerns one T cell receptor (beta chain) sequence. Its cognate antigen is unknown. These data originate in a study of T-cell reconstitution after alpha-beta-depleted transplantation in children. General study results and limits: About two months after transplant, alpha-beta T cells reportedly came from several hundred expanded graft clones. Some patients owed their high day-60 TCRbeta diversity to surviving recipient T cells and thymic progenitors. Newly produced T cells mostly provided counts and TCRbeta diversity after one year, as hyperexpanded clones declined.

The CDR3 has 15 amino acids. The trim removed 1 base at V and 1 base at J, leaving 2 bases unmatched. From germline, CDR1 is MGHRA and CDR2 YSYEKL. The TCRbeta library was prepared with unique molecular identifiers. TCRdb analysed the PCR reads with MiXCR anew, one entry per CDR3 protein. The sample shows about 420,000 distinct CDR3 sequences, under 20% of them seen only once. V is TRBV4-1 and J is TRBJ2-5; 8 nucleotides line up with TRBD1. The source material was PBMCs, mostly from graft donor cells, sampled 360 days after TCRalphabeta/CD19-depleted stem cell transplant. The receptor was derived from a boy in the first two years of life who had a stem cell transplant for Wiskott-Aldrich syndrome, so the T cells may come from the graft donor. For the CDR3, the DNA is TGCGCCAGCAGCCAAGTGGGGACAGGCCAAGAGACCCAGTACTTC. Translation gives CASSQVGTGQETQYF.